This T cell receptor beta chain was identified during a study of blood T cell repertoires in COVID-19. The ends were cut back, 5 bases at V and 0 bases at J, with 8 bases in the middle. The CDR3 is 14 amino acids. Germline assignment: CDR1 MNHEY and CDR2 SVGEGT. Produced via immunoSEQ multiplex PCR; TCRdb's table is partial and in-frame only. The table lists around 140,000 clones, 84% of them singletons, with 4.5% to 5.5% in the top ten. The V gene is TRBV6-2 or TRBV6-3, the J gene TRBJ2-1, with TRBD2 as a possible D gene (6 bases). This clonotype was sampled from a human donor in a cohort sampled during active COVID-19. Sequencing was performed on peripheral blood. The CDR3 protein is CASSKRVSYNEQFF. The CDR3 DNA is TGTGCCAGCAGTAAGCGGGTCTCCTACAATGAGCAGTTCTTC.